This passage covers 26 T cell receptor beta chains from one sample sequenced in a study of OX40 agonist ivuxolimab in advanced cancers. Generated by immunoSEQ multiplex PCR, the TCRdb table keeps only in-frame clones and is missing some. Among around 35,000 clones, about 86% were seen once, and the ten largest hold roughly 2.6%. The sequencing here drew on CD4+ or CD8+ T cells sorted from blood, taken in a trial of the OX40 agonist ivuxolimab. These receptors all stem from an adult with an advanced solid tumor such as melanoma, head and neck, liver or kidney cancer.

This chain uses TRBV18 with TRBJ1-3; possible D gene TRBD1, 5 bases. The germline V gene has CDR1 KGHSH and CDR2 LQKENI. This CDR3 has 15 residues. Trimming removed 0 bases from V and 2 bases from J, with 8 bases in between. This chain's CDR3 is CASSPPAGTGNTIYF. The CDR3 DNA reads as TGTGCCAGCTCACCACCGGCAGGGACTGGAAACACCATATATTTT.

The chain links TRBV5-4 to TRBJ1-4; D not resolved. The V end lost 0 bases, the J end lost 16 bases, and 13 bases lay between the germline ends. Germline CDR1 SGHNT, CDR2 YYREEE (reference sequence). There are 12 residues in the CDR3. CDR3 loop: CASSLGLGSQFF. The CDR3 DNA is TGTGCCAGCAGCTTGGGCTTGGGTTCGCAGTTTTTT.

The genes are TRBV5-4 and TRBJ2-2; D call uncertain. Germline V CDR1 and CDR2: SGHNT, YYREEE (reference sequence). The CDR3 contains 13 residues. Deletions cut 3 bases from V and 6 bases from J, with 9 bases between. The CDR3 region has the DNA TGTGCCAGCAGCTACTGGATAGCCGGGGAGCTGTTTTTT. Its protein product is CASSYWIAGELFF.

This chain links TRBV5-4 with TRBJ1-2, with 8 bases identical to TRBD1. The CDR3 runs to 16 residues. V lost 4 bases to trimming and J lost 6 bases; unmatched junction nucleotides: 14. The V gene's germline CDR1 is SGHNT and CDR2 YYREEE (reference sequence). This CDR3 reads CASSTQDRGTGNGYTF. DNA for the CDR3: TGTGCCAGCAGCACACAAGACAGGGGAACGGGAAATGGCTACACCTTC.

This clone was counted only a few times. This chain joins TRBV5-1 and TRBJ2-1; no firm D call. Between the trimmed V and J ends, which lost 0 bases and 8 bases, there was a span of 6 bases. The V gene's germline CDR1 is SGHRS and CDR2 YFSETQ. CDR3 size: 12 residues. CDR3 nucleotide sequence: TGCGCCAGCAGCTTGGAGCGCTATGAGCAGTTCTTC. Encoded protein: CASSLERYEQFF.

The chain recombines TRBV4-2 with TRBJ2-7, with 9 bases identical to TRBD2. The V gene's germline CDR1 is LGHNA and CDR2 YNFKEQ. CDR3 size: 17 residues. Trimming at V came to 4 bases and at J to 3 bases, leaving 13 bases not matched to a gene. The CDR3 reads CASSLAEDSGGFYEQYF. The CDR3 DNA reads TGTGCCAGCAGCCTGGCTGAAGATAGCGGGGGTTTCTACGAGCAGTACTTC.

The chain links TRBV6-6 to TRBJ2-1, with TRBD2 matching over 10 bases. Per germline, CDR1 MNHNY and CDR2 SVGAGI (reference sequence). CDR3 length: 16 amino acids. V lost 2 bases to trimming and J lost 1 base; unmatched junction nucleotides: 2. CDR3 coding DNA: TGTGCCAGCAGTTACCCACTAGCGGGATCCTACAATGAGCAGTTCTTC. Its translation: CASSYPLAGSYNEQFF.

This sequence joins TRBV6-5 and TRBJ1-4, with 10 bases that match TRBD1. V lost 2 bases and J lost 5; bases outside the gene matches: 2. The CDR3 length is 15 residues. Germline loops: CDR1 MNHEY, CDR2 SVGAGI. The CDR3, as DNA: TGTGCCAGCAGTTACCGGACAGGGGGAAATGAAAAACTGTTTTTT. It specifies CASSYRTGGNEKLFF.

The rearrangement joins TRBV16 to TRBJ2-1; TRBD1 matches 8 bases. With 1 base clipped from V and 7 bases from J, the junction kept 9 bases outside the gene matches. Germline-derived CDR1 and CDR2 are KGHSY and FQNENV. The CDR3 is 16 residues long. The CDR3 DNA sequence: TGTGCCAGCAGCCAATTAGAACAGGGGGGCAAAAATGAGCAGTTCTTC. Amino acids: CASSQLEQGGKNEQFF.

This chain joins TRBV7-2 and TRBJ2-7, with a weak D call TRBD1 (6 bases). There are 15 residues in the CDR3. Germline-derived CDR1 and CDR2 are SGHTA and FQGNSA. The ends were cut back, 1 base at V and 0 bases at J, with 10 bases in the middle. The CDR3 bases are TGTGCCAGCAGCTTAGATTGGACAGCCTCCTACGAGCAGTACTTC. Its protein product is CASSLDWTASYEQYF.

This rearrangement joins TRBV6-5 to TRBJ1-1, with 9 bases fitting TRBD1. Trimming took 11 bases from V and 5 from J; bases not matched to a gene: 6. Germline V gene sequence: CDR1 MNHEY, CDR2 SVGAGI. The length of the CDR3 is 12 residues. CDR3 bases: TGTGCCGAGGGACAGGGAAGGACTGAAGCTTTCTTT. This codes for CAEGQGRTEAFF.

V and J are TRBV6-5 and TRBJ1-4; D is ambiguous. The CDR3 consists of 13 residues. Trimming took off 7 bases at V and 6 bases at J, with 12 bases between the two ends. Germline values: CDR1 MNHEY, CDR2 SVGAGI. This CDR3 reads CASTGGKDEKLFF. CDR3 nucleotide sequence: TGTGCCAGCACGGGAGGGAAGGATGAAAAACTGTTTTTT.

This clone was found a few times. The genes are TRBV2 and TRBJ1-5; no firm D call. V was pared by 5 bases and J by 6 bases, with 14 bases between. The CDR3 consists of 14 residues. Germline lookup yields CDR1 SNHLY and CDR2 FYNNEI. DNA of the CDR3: TGTGCCAGCAGTCGGGGTTCTCTGGTTCAGCCCCAGCATTTT. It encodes CASSRGSLVQPQHF. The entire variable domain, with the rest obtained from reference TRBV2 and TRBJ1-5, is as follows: EPEVTQTPSHQVTQMGQEVILRCVPISNHLYFYWYRQILGQKVEFLVSFYNNEISEKSEIFDDQFSVERPDGSNFTLKIRSTKLEDSAMYFCASSRGSLVQPQHFGDGTRLSIL.

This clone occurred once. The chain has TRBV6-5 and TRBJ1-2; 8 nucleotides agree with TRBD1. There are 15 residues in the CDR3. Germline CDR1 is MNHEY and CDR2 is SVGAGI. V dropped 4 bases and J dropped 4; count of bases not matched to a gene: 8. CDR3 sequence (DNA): TGTGCCAGCAGTTCAGGGGGCTCTTTGGGCTATGGCTACACCTTC. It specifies CASSSGGSLGYGYTF.

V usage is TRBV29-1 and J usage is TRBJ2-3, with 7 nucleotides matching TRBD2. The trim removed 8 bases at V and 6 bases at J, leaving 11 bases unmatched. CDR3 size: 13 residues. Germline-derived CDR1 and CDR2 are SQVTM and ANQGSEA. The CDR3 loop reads CSTRDYDTDTQYF. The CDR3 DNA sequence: TGCAGCACCCGGGACTATGACACGGATACGCAGTATTTT.

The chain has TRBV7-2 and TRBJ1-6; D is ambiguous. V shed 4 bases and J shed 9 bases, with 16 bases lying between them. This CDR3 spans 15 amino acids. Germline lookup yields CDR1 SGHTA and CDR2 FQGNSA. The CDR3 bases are TGTGCCAGCAGCTCCGGACTGGGAGAAAGTTCACCCCTCCACTTT. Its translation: CASSSGLGESSPLHF.

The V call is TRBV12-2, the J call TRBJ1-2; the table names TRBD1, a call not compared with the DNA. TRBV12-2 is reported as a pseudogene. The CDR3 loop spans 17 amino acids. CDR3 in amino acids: CASRPRDREGDGYGYTF. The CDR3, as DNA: TGTGCAAGTCGCCCCCGGGACAGGGAAGGAGACGGGTATGGCTACACCTTC.

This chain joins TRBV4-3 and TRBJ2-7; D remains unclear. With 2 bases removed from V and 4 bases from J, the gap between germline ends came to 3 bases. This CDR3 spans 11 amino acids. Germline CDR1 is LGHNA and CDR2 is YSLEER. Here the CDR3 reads CASSQPYEQYF. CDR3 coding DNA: TGCGCCAGCAGCCAACCGTACGAGCAGTACTTC.

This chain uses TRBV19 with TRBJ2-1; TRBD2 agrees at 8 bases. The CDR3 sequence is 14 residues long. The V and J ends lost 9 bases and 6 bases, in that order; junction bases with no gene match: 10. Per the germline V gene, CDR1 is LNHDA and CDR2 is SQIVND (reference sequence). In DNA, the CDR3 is TGTGCCAGCCAACGGGGGGGGGCGGGCAATGAGCAGTTCTTC. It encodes CASQRGGAGNEQFF.

The DNA for the CDR3 is TGTGCCACCCAGGCCACATTCGACCGGGTATCTGGAAACACCATATATTTT. Its translation is CATQATFDRVSGNTIYF. This rearrangement joins TRBV10-3 to TRBJ1-3; the D is unclear. The ends were cut back, 10 bases at V and 1 base at J, with 23 bases in the middle. This CDR3 contains 17 residues. CDR1 ENHRY and CDR2 SYGVKD come from the germline V gene.

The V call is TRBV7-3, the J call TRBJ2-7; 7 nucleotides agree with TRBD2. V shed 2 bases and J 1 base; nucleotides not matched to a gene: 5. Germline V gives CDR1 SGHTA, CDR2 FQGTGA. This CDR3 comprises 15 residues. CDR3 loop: CASSLFPSGSYEQYF. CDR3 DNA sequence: TGTGCCAGCAGCTTATTCCCTAGCGGATCCTACGAGCAGTACTTC.

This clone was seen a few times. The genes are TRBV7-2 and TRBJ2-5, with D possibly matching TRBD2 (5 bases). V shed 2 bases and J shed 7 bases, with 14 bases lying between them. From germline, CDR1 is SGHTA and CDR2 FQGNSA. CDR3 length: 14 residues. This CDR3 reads CASSLNRPEGTQYF. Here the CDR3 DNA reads TGTGCCAGCAGCTTAAACAGACCCGAGGGGACCCAGTACTTC. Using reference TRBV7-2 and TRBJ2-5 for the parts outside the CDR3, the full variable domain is GAGVSQSPSNKVTEKGKDVELRCDPISGHTALYWYRQSLGQGLEFLIYFQGNSAPDKSGLPSDRFSAERTGGSVSTLTIQRTQQEDSAVYLCASSLNRPEGTQYFGPGTRLLVL.

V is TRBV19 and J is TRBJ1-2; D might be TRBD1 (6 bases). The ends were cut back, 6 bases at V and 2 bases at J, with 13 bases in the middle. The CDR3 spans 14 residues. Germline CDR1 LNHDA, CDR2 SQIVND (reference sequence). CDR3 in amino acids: CASSPRDTNYGYTF. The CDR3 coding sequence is TGTGCCAGTAGCCCCCGGGACACGAACTATGGCTACACCTTC.

The CDR3 DNA follows: TGTGCCAGCAGCCGGGAGGCGGGGGGCCGCGAGCAGTACTTC. Encoded protein: CASSREAGGREQYF. This chain connects TRBV5-4 to TRBJ2-5, with TRBD2 matching 8 bases. The J call may be faulty, since TRBJ2-7 better matches the DNA end. The CDR3 has 14 amino acids. The germline CDR1 and CDR2 sequences are SGHNT and YYREEE (reference sequence).

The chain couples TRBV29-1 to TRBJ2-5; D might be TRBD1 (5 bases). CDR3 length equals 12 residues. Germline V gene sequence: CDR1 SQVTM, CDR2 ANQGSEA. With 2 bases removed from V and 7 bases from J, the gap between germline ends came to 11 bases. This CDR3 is CSVERGLSTQYF. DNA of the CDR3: TGCAGCGTTGAAAGGGGTCTATCGACCCAGTACTTC.

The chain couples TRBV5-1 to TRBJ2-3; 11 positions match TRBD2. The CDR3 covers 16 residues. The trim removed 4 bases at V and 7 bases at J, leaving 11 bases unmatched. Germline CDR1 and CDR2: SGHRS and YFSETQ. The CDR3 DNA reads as TGCGCCAGCAGCCCGTTAGCGGGGGGGCCGGGGAATACGCAGTATTTT. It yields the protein CASSPLAGGPGNTQYF.